This note documents a single TCR beta chain sequence. Its antigen remains unidentified. This entry is derived from a study of cytomegalovirus exposure and HLA in healthy donors. The PCR ran on 60 Vbeta and 13 Jbeta primers. The repertoire was sequenced with immunoSEQ multiplex PCR; TCRdb's copy has only in-frame clones and lacks some. The table lists about 140,000 clones, over 75% of them singletons. Study-wide points: In terms of immune exposure information, only CMV serostatus was available. Most TCR beta V segments were productive about 90% or about 30% of the time in an earlier analysis. V- and J-gene trimming in TCR beta was tied to a missense DCLRE1C variant by an analysis performed later.

Per germline, CDR1 SGHAT and CDR2 FQDESV (reference sequence). The CDR3 contains 14 residues. With V trimmed by 5 bases and J by 2 bases, 5 bases remained unmatched. The J gene is TRBJ2-7, the V gene TRBV11-1; the match to TRBD1 covers 8 bases. The sequence was obtained from a man aged 35 to 55 in good health and CMV-seronegative. The sample taken for sequencing was PBMCs. CDR3 bases: TGTGCCAGCAGCCGGACAGGGTCCACCTACGAGCAGTACTTC. The encoded protein is CASSRTGSTYEQYF. Filled out from reference TRBV11-1 and TRBJ2-7, the complete variable domain reads EAEVAQSPRYKITEKSQAVAFWCDPISGHATLYWYRQILGQGPELLVQFQDESVVDDSQLPKDRFSAERLKGVDSTLKIQPAELGDSAMYLCASSRTGSTYEQYFGPGTRLTVT.